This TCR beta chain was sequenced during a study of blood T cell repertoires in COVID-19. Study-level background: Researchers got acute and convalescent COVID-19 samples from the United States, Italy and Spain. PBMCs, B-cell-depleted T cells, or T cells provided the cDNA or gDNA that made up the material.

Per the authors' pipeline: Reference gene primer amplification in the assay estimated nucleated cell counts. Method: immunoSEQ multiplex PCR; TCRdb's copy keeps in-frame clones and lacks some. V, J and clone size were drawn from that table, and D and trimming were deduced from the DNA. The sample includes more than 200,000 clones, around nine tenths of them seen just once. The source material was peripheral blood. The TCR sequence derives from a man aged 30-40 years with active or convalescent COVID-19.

The CDR3, as DNA: TGCGCCAGCAGCCAACAGGGGAGAGGGGATACGCAGTATTTT. This encodes CASSQQGRGDTQYF. This chain links TRBV5-1 with TRBJ2-3; TRBD1 aligns across 7 bases. Germline V gene data show CDR1 as SGHRS and CDR2 as YFSETQ. This CDR3 contains 14 residues. After removal of 4 bases from V and 6 bases from J, the junction contained 8 bases not matched to a gene.